A single T cell receptor beta chain is shown here with its context. Its specificity is unknown. This record comes from a study of cytomegalovirus exposure and HLA in healthy donors. Study-level findings and limits: Specificity for CMV antigens was confirmed in vitro for a few of the CMV-associated chains. Reports showed the classifier diagnosing cytomegalovirus status with high specificity and sensitivity. The authors enumerated over 150 TCR beta chains as linked to cytomegalovirus.

Separation from the roughly 680-subject first cohort characterized the 120-subject validation cohort, to which the donors belonged. Only in-frame clones appear in the TCRdb table, and some are missing; sequencing was by immunoSEQ multiplex PCR. Counted here are some 130,000 clones, almost 90% occurring once; the ten biggest clones make up approximately 1.3%. The CDR3 covers 15 residues. CDR1 and CDR2 from the germline V gene are SGHTA and FQGNSA. V was pared by 5 bases and J by 5 bases, with 10 bases of the junction left unmatched. The source of this sequence is a man aged 25-45 years in good health and CMV-seronegative. Specimen: PBMCs. The chain recombines TRBV7-2 with TRBJ1-1, with 8 bases identical to TRBD1. CDR3 sequence (DNA): TGTGCCAGCAGCCCCATCCAGGGGGCGTGGACTGAAGCTTTCTTT. Its protein is CASSPIQGAWTEAFF.